The 2 T cell receptor beta chains below all came from one sample that was sequenced in a study of T-cell memory formation after mild COVID-19. TCRdb fed the 5' RACE reads into MiXCR, producing one record per CDR3 protein. The sample carries 49,000 or so distinct CDR3 sequences, approximately 8% recorded once. The sample consisted of PBMCs or a T cell subset sorted from them (not recorded which). Receptors originate from a man aged 18-30 years who had mild COVID-19 (a few samples of this study predate the infection). Cell type and time point are not known.

This clonotype was seen only a few times. The chain combines TRBV6-2 or TRBV6-3 with TRBJ1-5; possibly TRBD1 for D (6 bases). The length of the CDR3 is 15 residues. The germline CDR1 and CDR2 sequences are MNHEY and SVGEGT. V lost 7 bases to trimming and J lost 1 base, with 14 bases between them. The CDR3 sequence is CASNLGGASNQPQHF. The CDR3 region has the DNA TGTGCCAGCAACCTAGGGGGGGCGAGCAATCAGCCCCAGCATTTT.

V usage is TRBV7-2 and J usage is TRBJ2-2; TRBD1 is a possible D gene (6 bases). CDR1 and CDR2 (germline): SGHTA, FQGNSA. The CDR3 covers 15 residues. V lost 4 bases and J lost 6, with 15 bases in between. Here the CDR3 reads CASSSKQGKAGELFF. CDR3 DNA sequence: TGTGCCAGCAGCTCGAAACAGGGAAAGGCCGGGGAGCTGTTTTTT.